What follows describes a single TCR beta chain. Its antigen is unknown. This entry comes from a study of response to subunit inactivated influenza vaccine. V lost 2 bases, J lost 3 bases, and 14 bases lay in between. The CDR3 is 15 residues long. Germline-derived CDR1 and CDR2 are MNHEY and SVGAGI. TCRdb re-called the RT-PCR reads with MiXCR, one entry per CDR3 protein. The table has around 530,000 distinct CDR3 sequences, 12% seen once. Study results and limitations: Few new T cells, the authors suggested, are recruited by each seasonal influenza vaccination.

The material was PBMCs from blood, obtained on the day of vaccination. The clonotype originates from a man between 45 and 60 years old who received an inactivated influenza vaccine. The chain uses TRBV6-5 and TRBJ2-7; TRBD1 might be the D (6 bases). CDR3 in DNA: TGTGCCAGCAGTTACACACAGGGTGTTGGCTACGAGCAGTACTTC. This sequence encodes CASSYTQGVGYEQYF.